The 18 T cell receptor beta chains in this list originate from one sample, sequenced in a study of blood T cell repertoires in COVID-19. Some clones are missing from TCRdb's copy, which holds only in-frame ones; the method was immunoSEQ multiplex PCR. Of around 160,000 clones listed, 80% to 90% are singletons. The specimen sequenced was peripheral blood. The receptors originated from a woman aged 60 to 75 with COVID-19, enrolled during active disease.

The rearrangement links TRBV6-2 or TRBV6-3 to TRBJ1-1, with D uncertain. The germline V and J ends were trimmed by 0 bases and 4 bases, with 12 bases remaining between them. The length of the CDR3 is 15 residues. Germline lookup yields CDR1 MNHEY and CDR2 SVGEGT. The CDR3 sequence is CASSYSEALGTEAFF. CDR3 DNA: TGTGCCAGCAGTTACTCCGAGGCATTGGGCACTGAAGCTTTCTTT.

This chain joins TRBV11-2 and TRBJ1-1; no definite D call. The CDR3 loop spans 17 amino acids. Trimming shortened V by 0 bases and J by 0 bases, and 14 bases separated the two germline ends. Germline CDR1 and CDR2: SGHAT and FQNNGV. The CDR3 nucleotides are TGTGCCAGCAGCTTAGATCGGGAGGGTGTTATGAACACTGAAGCTTTCTTT. It yields the protein CASSLDREGVMNTEAFF.

The chain links TRBV2 to TRBJ1-1; a possible D gene is TRBD1 (6 bases). The V end lost 4 bases, the J end lost 1 base, and 10 bases lay between the germline ends. The CDR3 totals 14 residues. From germline, CDR1 is SNHLY and CDR2 FYNNEI. CDR3 in DNA: TGTGCCAGCAGTGCCCAGACAGGGAACACTGAAGCTTTCTTT. Its translation: CASSAQTGNTEAFF. Full variable domain (missing parts from reference TRBV2 and TRBJ1-1): EPEVTQTPSHQVTQMGQEVILRCVPISNHLYFYWYRQILGQKVEFLVSFYNNEISEKSEIFDDQFSVERPDGSNFTLKIRSTKLEDSAMYFCASSAQTGNTEAFFGQGTRLTVV.

The genes are TRBV19 and TRBJ2-6, with D possibly being TRBD2 (6 bases). Germline CDR1 LNHDA, CDR2 SQIVND (reference sequence). This CDR3 region has 17 residues. With 3 bases removed from V and 0 bases from J, the gap between germline ends came to 12 bases. CDR3 nucleotide sequence: TGTGCCAGTAGTATTTTAGGAGGGCCCTCTGGGGCCAACGTCCTGACTTTC. It specifies CASSILGGPSGANVLTF.

V usage is TRBV19 and J usage is TRBJ1-2, with 7 bases lining up with TRBD1. V dropped 4 bases and J dropped 14; count of bases not matched to a gene: 10. Germline V gene lookup returns CDR1 LNHDA and CDR2 SQIVND (reference sequence). This CDR3 region has 12 residues. The CDR3 sequence is CASSSRDSSYTF. In DNA form, the CDR3 reads TGTGCCAGTAGTAGCCGGGACAGCTCGTATACCTTC.

The chain combines TRBV5-1 with TRBJ2-3, with D possibly matching TRBD2 (6 bases). The CDR3 runs 14 residues. V was clipped by 0 bases and J by 5 bases, with 10 bases between them. Per germline, CDR1 SGHRS and CDR2 YFSETQ. CDR3 sequence: CASSLAGELDTQYF. In DNA, the CDR3 is TGCGCCAGCAGCTTGGCGGGGGAGTTAGATACGCAGTATTTT.

The V gene is TRBV7-8, the J gene TRBJ1-1, with D perhaps matching TRBD1 (6 bases). The V gene lost 5 bases and the J gene lost 0 bases, with 13 bases spanning the gap. This CDR3 spans 15 amino acids. Germline V CDR1 and CDR2: SGHVS, FQNEAQ. CDR3 protein: CASSRNTGMNTEAFF. The CDR3 DNA is TGTGCCAGCAGCCGTAACACAGGGATGAACACTGAAGCTTTCTTT.

The chain recombines TRBV2 with TRBJ2-7, with 10 bases lining up with TRBD1. Germline V gene lookup returns CDR1 SNHLY and CDR2 FYNNEI. J gave up 3 bases and V 5 bases, and 4 bases lay outside the gene matches. The length of the CDR3 is 14 residues. CDR3 protein: CASSPTGGLYEQYF. The CDR3 DNA reads TGTGCCAGCAGTCCGACAGGGGGCCTCTACGAGCAGTACTTC.

This clone was recorded a few times. The chain joins TRBV5-4 to TRBJ1-1; no firm D call. The CDR3 runs 14 residues. V was pared by 0 bases and J by 1 base, with 7 bases between. The germline V gene has CDR1 SGHNT and CDR2 YYREEE (reference sequence). The CDR3 is CASSLDRGNTEAFF. In DNA, the CDR3 is TGTGCCAGCAGCTTGGACCGCGGGAACACTGAAGCTTTCTTT. The variable domain in full, completed from reference TRBV5-4 and TRBJ1-1, reads ETGVTQSPTHLIKTRGQQVTLRCSSQSGHNTVSWYQQALGQGPQFIFQYYREEENGRGNFPPRFSGLQFPNYSSELNVNALELDDSALYLCASSLDRGNTEAFFGQGTRLTVV.

The genes are TRBV9 and TRBJ1-2; D perhaps matches TRBD1 (6 bases). The CDR3 extends over 17 amino acids. V lost 0 bases to trimming and J lost 0 bases, with 15 bases between them. Germline V gene lookup returns CDR1 SGDLS and CDR2 YYNGEE. The CDR3 sequence is CASSVGLRTDSNYGYTF. DNA of the CDR3: TGTGCCAGCAGCGTAGGCCTTAGGACAGATTCTAACTATGGCTACACCTTC.

The chain combines TRBV14 with TRBJ2-5; 9 positions agree with TRBD2. This CDR3 region has 17 residues. The V and J ends lost 2 bases and 1 base, in that order; junction bases with no gene match: 8. Germline CDR1 SGHDN, CDR2 FVKESK. CDR3 DNA sequence: TGTGCCAGCAGCCAATATATCCCGCGGGGGGGCCAAGAGACCCAGTACTTC. This codes for CASSQYIPRGGQETQYF.

Details on this clone: Its ends do not fully match the called genes, so a read error is possible. The chain combines TRBV20-1 with TRBJ2-7, with 11 bases identical to TRBD2. The germline V gene has CDR1 DFQATT and CDR2 SNEGSKA (reference sequence). The CDR3 has 14 amino acids. The DNA of the CDR3 is TGCAGTGCTAGTACGGCTAGCGGGGGGACTTTCTCTCGCTTC. It codes for CSASTASGGTFSRF.

This clone was detected once. CDR3 loop: CASSLLAGGQETQYF. In DNA form, the CDR3 reads TGTGCCAGCAGTTTGCTAGCGGGGGGTCAAGAGACCCAGTACTTC. The J gene is TRBJ2-5, the V gene TRBV27; 11 bases map to TRBD2. V lost 3 bases to trimming and J lost 2 bases; unmatched junction nucleotides: 2. Germline V gene lookup returns CDR1 MNHEY and CDR2 SMNVEV (reference sequence). The CDR3 is 15 residues long.

This clone has just a few counts. This rearrangement joins TRBV30 to TRBJ1-5; possible D gene TRBD1, 5 bases. The germline V and J ends were trimmed by 0 bases and 3 bases, with 9 bases remaining between them. Germline V gives CDR1 GTSNPN, CDR2 SVGIG (reference sequence). The CDR3 sequence is 14 residues long. CDR3 loop: CAWSVGDYNQPQHF. Here the CDR3 DNA reads TGTGCCTGGAGTGTGGGGGACTACAATCAGCCCCAGCATTTT.

Only one count was recorded for this clone. The rearrangement links TRBV28 to TRBJ1-5; D is perhaps TRBD1 (6 bases). Germline assignment: CDR1 MDHEN and CDR2 SYDVKM. The CDR3 loop spans 15 amino acids. Trimming stripped 4 bases from V and 6 bases from J, with 16 bases between. CDR3 amino acids: CASSSRGGGSQPQHF. As DNA, the CDR3 is TGTGCCAGCAGTTCTCGGGGAGGGGGAAGTCAGCCCCAGCATTTT.

The chain employs TRBV28 and TRBJ1-2; TRBD1 aligns across 9 bases. The CDR3 has 15 residues. Germline V gene lookup returns CDR1 MDHEN and CDR2 SYDVKM. The trim removed 4 bases at V and 5 bases at J, leaving 8 bases unmatched. The CDR3 nucleotides are TGTGCCAGCAGTTCTGGACAGGGGAATGAATATGGCTACACCTTC. Encoded protein: CASSSGQGNEYGYTF.

The chain uses TRBV27 and TRBJ2-2, with 7 bases identical to TRBD2. The CDR3 consists of 16 residues. The germline CDR1 and CDR2 sequences are MNHEY and SMNVEV (reference sequence). V shed 7 bases, J shed 2 bases, and the junction held 10 bases outside the gene matches. The CDR3 loop is CASKPRGVANTGELFF. CDR3 DNA: TGTGCCAGCAAACCACGGGGGGTAGCTAACACCGGGGAGCTGTTTTTT.

This clone was seen a single time. The V call is TRBV6-5, the J call TRBJ1-4, with no clear D. CDR1 and CDR2 (germline): MNHEY, SVGAGI. CDR3 length: 12 residues. With 8 bases removed from V and 12 bases from J, the gap between germline ends came to 16 bases. CDR3 bases: TGTGCCAGCGGGGAGGACGGATTGCAACTGTTTTTT. Protein sequence: CASGEDGLQLFF.